This T cell receptor beta chain originates from a study of cytomegalovirus exposure and HLA in healthy donors. As for the study in general: The approximately 120 validation repertoires, a later analysis reported, used the same platform as the 666 first-cohort repertoires. Study findings and constraints: It was reported that the classifier diagnosed cytomegalovirus status with high specificity and sensitivity in both the original and validation cohorts.

Data came from immunoSEQ multiplex PCR; TCRdb stores just in-frame clones and leaves some out. The sample comprises 150,000 to 200,000 clones, 86% of which are singletons, and about 1.5% rests with the top ten. For this clone: Its matching antigen is unknown.

Specimen: PBMCs. The TCR sequence derives from a woman under 30 in good health and CMV-seronegative.

The CDR3 DNA reads as TGCGCCAGCAGCCAAGGAGATGGACAGCAGACACAAGAGACCCAGTACTTC. Amino acid sequence: CASSQGDGQQTQETQYF. The genes are TRBV4-1 and TRBJ2-5; TRBD1 might be the D (6 bases). The germline V and J ends were trimmed by 1 base and 2 bases, with 17 bases remaining between them. The CDR3 covers 17 residues. CDR1 and CDR2 (germline): MGHRA, YSYEKL.